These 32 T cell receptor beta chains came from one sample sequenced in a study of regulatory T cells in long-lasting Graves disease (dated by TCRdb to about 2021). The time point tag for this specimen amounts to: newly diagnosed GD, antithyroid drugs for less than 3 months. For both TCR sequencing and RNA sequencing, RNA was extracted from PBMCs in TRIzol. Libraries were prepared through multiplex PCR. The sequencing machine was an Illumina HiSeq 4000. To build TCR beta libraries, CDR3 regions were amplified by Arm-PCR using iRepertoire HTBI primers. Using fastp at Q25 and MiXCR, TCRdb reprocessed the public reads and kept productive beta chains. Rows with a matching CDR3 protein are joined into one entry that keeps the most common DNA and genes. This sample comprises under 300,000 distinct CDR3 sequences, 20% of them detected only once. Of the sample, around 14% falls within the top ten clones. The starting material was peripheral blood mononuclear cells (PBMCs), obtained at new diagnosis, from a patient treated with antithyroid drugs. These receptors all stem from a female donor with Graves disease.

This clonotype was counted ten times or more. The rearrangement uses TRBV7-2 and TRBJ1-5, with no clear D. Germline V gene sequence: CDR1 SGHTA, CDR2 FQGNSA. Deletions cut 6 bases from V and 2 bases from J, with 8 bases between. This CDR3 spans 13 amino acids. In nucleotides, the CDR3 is TGTGCCAGCAGTTGGGGTGGCAATCAGCCCCAGCATTTT. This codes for CASSWGGNQPQHF.

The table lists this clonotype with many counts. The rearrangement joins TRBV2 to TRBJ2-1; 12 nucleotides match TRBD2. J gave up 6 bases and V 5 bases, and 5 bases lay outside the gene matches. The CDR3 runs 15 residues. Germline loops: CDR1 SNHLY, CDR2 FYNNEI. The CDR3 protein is CASSTGTSGPNEQFF. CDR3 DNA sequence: TGTGCCAGCAGTACTGGGACTAGCGGGCCCAATGAGCAGTTCTTC.

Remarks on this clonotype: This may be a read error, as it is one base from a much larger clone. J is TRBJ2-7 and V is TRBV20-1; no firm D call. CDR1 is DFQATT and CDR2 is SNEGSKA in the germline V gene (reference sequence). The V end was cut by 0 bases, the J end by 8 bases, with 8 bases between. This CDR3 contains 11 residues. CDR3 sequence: CSAREAYKQYF. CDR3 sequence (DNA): TGCAGTGCTAGAGAGGCTTACAAGCAGTACTTC.

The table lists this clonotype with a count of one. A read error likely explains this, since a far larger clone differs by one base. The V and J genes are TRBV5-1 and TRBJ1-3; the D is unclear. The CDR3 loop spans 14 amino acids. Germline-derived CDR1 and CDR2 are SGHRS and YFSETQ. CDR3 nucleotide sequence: TGTGTCAGCAGCTTGGAGCGGGCAGGAAACACCATATATTTT. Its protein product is CVSSLERAGNTIYF.

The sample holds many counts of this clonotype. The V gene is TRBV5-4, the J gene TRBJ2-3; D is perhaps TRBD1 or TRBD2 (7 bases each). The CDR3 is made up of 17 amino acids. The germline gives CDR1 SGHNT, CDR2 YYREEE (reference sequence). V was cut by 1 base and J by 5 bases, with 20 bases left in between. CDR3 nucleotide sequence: TGTGCCAGCAGCTTGTCAGGGGGAGGGCCTTATCTAGATACGCAGTATTTT. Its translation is CASSLSGGGPYLDTQYF.

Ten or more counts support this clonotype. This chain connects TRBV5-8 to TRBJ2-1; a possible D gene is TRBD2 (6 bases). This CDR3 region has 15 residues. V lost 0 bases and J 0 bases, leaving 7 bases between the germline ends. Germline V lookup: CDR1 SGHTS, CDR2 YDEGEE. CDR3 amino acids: CASSLGDFSYNEQFF. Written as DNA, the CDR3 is TGTGCCAGCAGCTTGGGGGACTTCTCCTACAATGAGCAGTTCTTC. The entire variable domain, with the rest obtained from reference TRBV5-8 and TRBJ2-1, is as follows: EAGVTQSPTHLIKTRGQQATLRCSPISGHTSVYWYQQALGLGLQFLLWYDEGEERNRGNFPPRFSGRQFPNYSSELNVNALELEDSALYLCASSLGDFSYNEQFFGPGTRLTVL.

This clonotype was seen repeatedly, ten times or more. CDR3 residues: CASSLGLAGTGDTQYF. CDR3 DNA sequence: TGTGCCAGCTCACTTGGACTAGCGGGAACCGGGGATACGCAGTATTTT. The V call is TRBV18, the J call TRBJ2-3; 12 nucleotides align to TRBD2. Germline trimming cut 4 bases from V and 6 bases from J; bases unmatched to any gene: 8. The CDR3 is 16 residues long. Looked up from germline, CDR1 is KGHSH and CDR2 is LQKENI.

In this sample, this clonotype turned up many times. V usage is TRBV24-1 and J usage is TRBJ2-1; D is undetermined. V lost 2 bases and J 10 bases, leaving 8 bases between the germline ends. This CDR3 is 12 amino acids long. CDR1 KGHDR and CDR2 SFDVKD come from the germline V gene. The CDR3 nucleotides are TGTGCCACCAGTGATTATGGGCCGGAGCAGTTCTTC. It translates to CATSDYGPEQFF.

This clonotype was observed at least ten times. The CDR3 DNA is TGCAGTGCTAGGGACCCGAGCTCCTACAATGAGCAGTTCTTC. Amino acids: CSARDPSSYNEQFF. V is TRBV20-1 and J is TRBJ2-1; unclear D gene. V was shortened by 3 bases and J by 0 bases, with 9 bases between the two germline ends. The CDR3 runs to 14 residues. Germline lookup yields CDR1 DFQATT and CDR2 SNEGSKA (reference sequence).

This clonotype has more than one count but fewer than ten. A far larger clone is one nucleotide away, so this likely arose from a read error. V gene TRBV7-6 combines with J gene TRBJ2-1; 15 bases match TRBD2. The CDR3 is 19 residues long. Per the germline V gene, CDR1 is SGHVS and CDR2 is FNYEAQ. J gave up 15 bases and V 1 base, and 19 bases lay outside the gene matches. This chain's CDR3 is CASSLEWDGLAGGPGVGFF. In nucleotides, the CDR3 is TGTGCCAGCAGCTTAGAGTGGGACGGACTAGCGGGAGGGCCCGGTGTTGGGTTCTTC.

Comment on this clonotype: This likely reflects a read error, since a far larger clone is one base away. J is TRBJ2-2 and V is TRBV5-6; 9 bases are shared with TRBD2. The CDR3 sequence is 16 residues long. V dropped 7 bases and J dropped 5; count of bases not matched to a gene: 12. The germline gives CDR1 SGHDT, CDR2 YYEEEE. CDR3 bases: TGTGCCAGCGGCCCGGTAGCGGGAGTTGGGACCGGGGAGCTGTTTTTT. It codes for CASGPVAGVGTGELFF.

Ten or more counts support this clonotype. CDR3 residues: CASSLDLRGSGTYEQYF. The CDR3 DNA sequence: TGTGCCAGCAGCTTAGATCTTAGGGGATCAGGTACCTACGAGCAGTACTTC. The chain couples TRBV11-2 to TRBJ2-7; tentatively, D is TRBD1 (5 bases). Per germline, CDR1 SGHAT and CDR2 FQNNGV. The ends were cut back, 0 bases at V and 2 bases at J, with 17 bases in the middle. The CDR3 consists of 17 residues. Combining the CDR3 with reference TRBV11-2 and TRBJ2-7 gives the whole variable domain EAGVAQSPRYKIIEKRQSVAFWCNPISGHATLYWYQQILGQGPKLLIQFQNNGVVDDSQLPKDRFSAERLKGVDSTLKIQPAKLEDSAVYLCASSLDLRGSGTYEQYFGPGTRLTVT.

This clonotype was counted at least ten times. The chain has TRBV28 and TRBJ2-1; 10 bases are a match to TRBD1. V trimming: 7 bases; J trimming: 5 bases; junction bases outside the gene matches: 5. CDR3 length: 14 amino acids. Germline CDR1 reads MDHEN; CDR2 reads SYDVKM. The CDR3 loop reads CASIRDRGNNEQFF. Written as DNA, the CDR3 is TGTGCCAGCATTAGGGACAGGGGCAACAATGAGCAGTTCTTC.

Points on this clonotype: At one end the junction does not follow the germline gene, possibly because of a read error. CDR3 sequence: CASSDGRGGTDTQYF. In nucleotides, the CDR3 is TGTGCCAGCAGTGACGGTAGAGGGGGCACCGATACGCAGTATTTT. The V call is TRBV6-4, the J call TRBJ2-3, with 7 bases that match TRBD1. Looked up from germline, CDR1 is MRHNA and CDR2 is SNTAGT. CDR3 length: 15 amino acids.

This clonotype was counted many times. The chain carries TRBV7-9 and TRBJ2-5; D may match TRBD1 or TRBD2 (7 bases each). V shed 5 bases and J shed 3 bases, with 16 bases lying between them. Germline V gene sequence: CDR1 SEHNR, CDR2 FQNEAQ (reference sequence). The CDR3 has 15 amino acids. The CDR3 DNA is TGTGCCAGCAGCCTGGGAGGGGGCATTAAAGAGACCCAGTACTTC. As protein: CASSLGGGIKETQYF.

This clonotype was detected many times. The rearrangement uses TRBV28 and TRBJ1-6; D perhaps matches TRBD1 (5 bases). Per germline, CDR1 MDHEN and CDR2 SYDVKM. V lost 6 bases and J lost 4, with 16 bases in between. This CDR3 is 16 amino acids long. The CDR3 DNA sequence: TGTGCCAGCAGCTTGGGGCAGGGACCATATAATTCACCCCTCCACTTT. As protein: CASSLGQGPYNSPLHF.

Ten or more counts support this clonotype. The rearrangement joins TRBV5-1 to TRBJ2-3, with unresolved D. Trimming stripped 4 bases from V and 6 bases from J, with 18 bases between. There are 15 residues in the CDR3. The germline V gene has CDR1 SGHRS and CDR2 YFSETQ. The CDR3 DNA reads TGCGCCAGCAGCGAGGCGGACCCGCCAACGGATACGCAGTATTTT. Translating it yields CASSEADPPTDTQYF.

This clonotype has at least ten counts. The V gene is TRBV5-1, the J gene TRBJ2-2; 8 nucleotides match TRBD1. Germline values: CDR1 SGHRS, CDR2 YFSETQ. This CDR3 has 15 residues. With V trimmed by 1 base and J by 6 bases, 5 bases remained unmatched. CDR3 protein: CASSLRTGFPGELFF. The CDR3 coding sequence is TGCGCCAGCAGCTTGAGGACAGGGTTCCCCGGGGAGCTGTTTTTT.

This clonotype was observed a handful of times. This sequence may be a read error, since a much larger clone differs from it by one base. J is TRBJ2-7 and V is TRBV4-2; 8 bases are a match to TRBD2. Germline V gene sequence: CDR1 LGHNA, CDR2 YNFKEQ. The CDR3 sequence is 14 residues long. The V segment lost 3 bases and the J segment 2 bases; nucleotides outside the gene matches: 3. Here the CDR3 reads CASSQGLGAYEQYF. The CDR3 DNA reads TGTGCCAGCAGCCAGGGACTAGGGGCCTACGAGCAGTACTTC.

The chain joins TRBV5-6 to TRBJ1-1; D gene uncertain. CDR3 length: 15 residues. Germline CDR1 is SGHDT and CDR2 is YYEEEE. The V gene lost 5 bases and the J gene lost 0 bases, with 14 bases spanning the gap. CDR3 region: CASSSTGSMNTEAFF. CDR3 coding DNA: TGTGCCAGCAGTTCCACGGGCAGCATGAACACTGAAGCTTTCTTT.

The CDR3 region has the DNA TGCAGTGCGAGACAAGGAGCTGAAGCTTTCTTT. Protein: CSARQGAEAFF. This chain uses TRBV20-1 with TRBJ1-1; D is ambiguous. The CDR3 runs 11 residues. Germline assignment: CDR1 DFQATT and CDR2 SNEGSKA (reference sequence). Trimming took off 6 bases at V and 6 bases at J, with 11 bases between the two ends.

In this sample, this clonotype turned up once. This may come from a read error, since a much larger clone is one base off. The CDR3 DNA reads TGCAGTGCTAGAGATGTGTTGGGGAATTACTACGAGCAGTACTTC. Its translation is CSARDVLGNYYEQYF. V gene TRBV20-1 combines with J gene TRBJ2-7; no firm D call. There are 15 residues in the CDR3. Trimming shortened V by 0 bases and J by 3 bases, and 15 bases separated the two germline ends. Germline-derived CDR1 and CDR2 are DFQATT and SNEGSKA (reference sequence).

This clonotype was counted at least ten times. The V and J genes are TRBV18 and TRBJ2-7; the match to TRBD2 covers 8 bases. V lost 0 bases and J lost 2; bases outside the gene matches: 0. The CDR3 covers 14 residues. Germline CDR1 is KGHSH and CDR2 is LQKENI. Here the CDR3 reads CASSPPTSAYEQYF. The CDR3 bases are TGTGCCAGCTCACCACCGACTAGCGCCTACGAGCAGTACTTC.

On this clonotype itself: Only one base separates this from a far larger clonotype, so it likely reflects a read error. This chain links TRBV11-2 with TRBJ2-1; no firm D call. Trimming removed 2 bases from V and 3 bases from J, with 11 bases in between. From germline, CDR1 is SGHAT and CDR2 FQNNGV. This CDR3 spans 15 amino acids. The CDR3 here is CASSLLNAFYNEQFF. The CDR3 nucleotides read TGTGCCAGCAGCTTATTGAATGCCTTCTACAATGAGCAGTTCTTC.

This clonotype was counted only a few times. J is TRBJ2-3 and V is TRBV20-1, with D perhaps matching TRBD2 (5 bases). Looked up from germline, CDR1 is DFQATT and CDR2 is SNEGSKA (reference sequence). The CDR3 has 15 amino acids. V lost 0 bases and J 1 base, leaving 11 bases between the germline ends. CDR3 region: CSARDGRGGTDTQYF. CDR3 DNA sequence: TGCAGTGCTAGAGATGGTCGGGGAGGCACAGATACGCAGTATTTT.

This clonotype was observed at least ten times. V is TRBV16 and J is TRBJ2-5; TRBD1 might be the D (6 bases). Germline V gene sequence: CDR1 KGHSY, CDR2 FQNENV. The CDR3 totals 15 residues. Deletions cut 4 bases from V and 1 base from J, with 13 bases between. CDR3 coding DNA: TGTGCCAGCAGCCCCGGGACAACGATCCAAGAGACCCAGTACTTC. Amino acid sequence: CASSPGTTIQETQYF.

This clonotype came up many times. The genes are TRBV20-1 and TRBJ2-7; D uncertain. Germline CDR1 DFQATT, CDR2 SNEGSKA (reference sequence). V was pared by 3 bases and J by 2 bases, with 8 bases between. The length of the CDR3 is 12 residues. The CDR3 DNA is TGCAGTGCTAGGGCCGATACCTACGAGCAGTACTTC. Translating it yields CSARADTYEQYF.

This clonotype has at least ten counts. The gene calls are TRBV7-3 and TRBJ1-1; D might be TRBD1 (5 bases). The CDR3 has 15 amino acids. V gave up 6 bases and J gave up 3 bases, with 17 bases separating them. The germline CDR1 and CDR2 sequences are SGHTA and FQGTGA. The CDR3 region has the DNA TGTGCCAGCAGGGACCGCGGGGGACGGGACACTGAAGCTTTCTTT. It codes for CASRDRGGRDTEAFF.

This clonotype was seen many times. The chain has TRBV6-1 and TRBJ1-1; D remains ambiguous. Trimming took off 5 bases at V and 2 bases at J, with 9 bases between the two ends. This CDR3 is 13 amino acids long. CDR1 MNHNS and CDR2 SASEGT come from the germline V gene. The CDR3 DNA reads TGTGCCAGCAGTCTGTCAGAAAACACTGAAGCTTTCTTT. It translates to CASSLSENTEAFF.

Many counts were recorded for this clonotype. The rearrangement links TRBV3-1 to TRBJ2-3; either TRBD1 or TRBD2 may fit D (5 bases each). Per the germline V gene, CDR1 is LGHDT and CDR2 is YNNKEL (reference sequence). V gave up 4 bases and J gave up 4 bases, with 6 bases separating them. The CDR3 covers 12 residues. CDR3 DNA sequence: TGTGCCAGCAGCCGAGGGGCAGATACGCAGTATTTT. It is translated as CASSRGADTQYF.

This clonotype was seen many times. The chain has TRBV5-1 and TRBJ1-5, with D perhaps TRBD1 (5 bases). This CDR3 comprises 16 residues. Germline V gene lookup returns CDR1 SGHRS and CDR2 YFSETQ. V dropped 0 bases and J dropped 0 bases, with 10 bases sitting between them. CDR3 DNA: TGCGCCAGCAGCTTGGGGGGACCTTCTAGCAATCAGCCCCAGCATTTT. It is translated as CASSLGGPSSNQPQHF.

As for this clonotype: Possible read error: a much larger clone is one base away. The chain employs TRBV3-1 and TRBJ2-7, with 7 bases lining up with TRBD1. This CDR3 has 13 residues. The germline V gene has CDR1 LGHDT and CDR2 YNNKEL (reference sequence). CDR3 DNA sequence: TGTGCCAGCAGCCAAGGACAGGGTTTCGAGAAGTACTTC. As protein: CASSQGQGFEKYF.